This T cell receptor beta chain was sequenced for a study of blood T cell repertoires in COVID-19. On the study more broadly: T cells, B-cell-depleted T cells, or PBMCs provided the cDNA or gDNA that served as material.

Assay: immunoSEQ multiplex PCR; the TCRdb copy retains only in-frame clones and omits some. This repertoire shows over 250,000 clones, approximately 88% found once; its top ten account for roughly 10%. The V end was cut by 1 base, the J end by 0 bases, with 7 bases between. The germline gives CDR1 LNHNV, CDR2 YYDKDF (reference sequence). This CDR3 comprises 15 residues. The sequencing sample was made of peripheral blood. The receptor comes from a woman between 65 and 79 years old with COVID-19, enrolled during active disease. The J gene is TRBJ2-1, the V gene TRBV15; D might be TRBD2 (5 bases). CDR3 sequence: CATSRAGSSYNEQFF. The CDR3 DNA sequence: TGTGCCACCAGCAGAGCGGGAAGCTCCTACAATGAGCAGTTCTTC.